The clone carrying this TCR beta chain was seen many times. Its antigen is unknown. The authors made TCR cDNA by 5'RACE template switching, adding a universal primer site and UMIs. TCRdb independently ran MiXCR on the 5' RACE reads; one entry per CDR3 protein. The sample has roughly 240,000 distinct CDR3 sequences, roughly 6.3% seen once. The sample is drawn from a study of T cells after yellow fever vaccination. Notes on the study in general: In FACS-sorted repertoires, abundant clonotypes from the bulk population could appear as contaminants.

Unmatched junction bases numbered 7, after V lost 9 bases and J lost 4 bases. Germline V CDR1 and CDR2: MNHEY, SMNVEV (reference sequence). The CDR3 is 13 amino acids. This receptor was obtained from a man aged 30 to 39 who received the YFV17D yellow fever vaccine. The sample here was CD4+ T cells sorted from PBMCs, taken on the day of the yellow fever booster vaccination. V is TRBV27 and J is TRBJ2-5; TRBD1 matches at 8 bases. CDR3 loop: CASRTGSRETQYF. The DNA for the CDR3 is TGTGCCAGTAGGACAGGGTCGAGAGAGACCCAGTACTTC.